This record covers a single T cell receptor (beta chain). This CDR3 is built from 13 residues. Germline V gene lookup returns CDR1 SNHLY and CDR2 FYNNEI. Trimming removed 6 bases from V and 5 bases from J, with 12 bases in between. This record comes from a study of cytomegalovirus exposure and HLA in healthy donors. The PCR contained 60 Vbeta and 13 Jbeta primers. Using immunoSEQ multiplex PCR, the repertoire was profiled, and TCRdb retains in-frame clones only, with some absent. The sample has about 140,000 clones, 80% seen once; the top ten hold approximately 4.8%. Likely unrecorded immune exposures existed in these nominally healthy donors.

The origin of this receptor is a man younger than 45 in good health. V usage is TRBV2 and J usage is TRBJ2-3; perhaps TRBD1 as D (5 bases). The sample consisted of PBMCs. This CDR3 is CASSRDRKDTQYF. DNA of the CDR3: TGTGCCAGCAGCCGCGACAGAAAAGATACGCAGTATTTT.